The following is a TCR beta chain sequence with its context. What it binds is not known. Only in-frame clones appear in the TCRdb table, and some are missing; sequencing was by immunoSEQ multiplex PCR. The sample has a few hundred thousand clones, 88% seen once. The data originate from a study of cytomegalovirus exposure and HLA in healthy donors. For the study at large: A later analysis reported the 100 to 150 validation repertoires used the same platform as the approximately 670 first-cohort repertoires.

CDR3 length equals 19 residues. Trimming removed 8 bases from V and 7 bases from J; junction bases left unmatched: 26. From germline, CDR1 is MDHEN and CDR2 SYDVKM. General observations from the study: The dataset shows that most TCR sequences were rare, while some public TCRs occurred in many donors. Reportedly, diagnosis of cytomegalovirus status by the classifier showed high specificity and sensitivity.

This TCR was sampled from a woman under 30 in good health and CMV-seronegative. Sequencing was done on a sample of PBMCs. This chain links TRBV28 with TRBJ1-1; 9 nucleotides agree with TRBD1. CDR3 loop: CASSVSFFEGTGLFGEAFF. The CDR3 region has the DNA TGTGCCAGCTCCGTATCCTTTTTTGAGGGGACAGGGTTATTTGGTGAAGCTTTCTTT.